The following is a T cell receptor beta chain sequence with its context. The CDR3 consists of 13 residues. V was pared by 5 bases and J by 4 bases, with 14 bases between. The germline V gene has CDR1 SQVTM and CDR2 ANQGSEA. This record belongs to a study of blood T cell repertoires in COVID-19. Overall study: Researchers got acute and convalescent COVID-19 samples from the United States, Italy and Spain. T cells, B-cell-depleted T cells, or PBMCs supplied cDNA or gDNA.

Original data processing: Amplification of reference gene primers provided the estimated nucleated cell counts. Sequencing was performed with immunoSEQ multiplex PCR; in TCRdb, only in-frame clones are kept and a portion is missing. That table is the source of V, J and clone size, and D and trimming were worked out from the DNA. This sample has about 100,000 clones, with 65% to 90% found just once. This TCR was sampled from a man older than 75 with acute or convalescent COVID-19. The genes are TRBV29-1 and TRBJ1-1, with D maybe TRBD1 (6 bases). The sequenced sample was peripheral blood. The DNA for the CDR3 is TGCAGCGTTTATTCGGGGGGCGGCACTGAAGCTTTCTTT. Its translation is CSVYSGGGTEAFF.